The 32 T cell receptor beta chains in this list originate from one sample, sequenced in a study of shared clonotypes between healthy human individuals. Terminally differentiated effector memory CD45RA+ cells were excluded by CCR7 positive selection of CD45RO-negative cells. Assay: immunoSEQ multiplex PCR; the TCRdb copy retains only in-frame clones and omits some. Here the sample spans hundreds of thousands of clones, 95% to 96% being singletons. The sequenced sample was naive CD8+ T cells sorted from blood. The receptors here all came from a woman aged 25 to 39 in good health.

The V and J genes are TRBV11-2 and TRBJ2-7; a weak D match, TRBD2 (6 bases). This CDR3 contains 14 residues. V gave up 1 base and J gave up 4 bases, with 11 bases separating them. CDR1 and CDR2 from the germline V gene are SGHAT and FQNNGV. The CDR3 reads CASSLGLGRYEQYF. The CDR3 DNA sequence: TGTGCCAGCAGCTTAGGTCTAGGGAGGTACGAGCAGTACTTC. The full variable domain, with the rest looked up from reference TRBV11-2 and TRBJ2-7, is EAGVAQSPRYKIIEKRQSVAFWCNPISGHATLYWYQQILGQGPKLLIQFQNNGVVDDSQLPKDRFSAERLKGVDSTLKIQPAKLEDSAVYLCASSLGLGRYEQYFGPGTRLTVT.

This sequence joins TRBV28 and TRBJ2-7, with 13 bases that match TRBD2. The CDR3 is made up of 18 amino acids. CDR1 and CDR2 (germline): MDHEN, SYDVKM. J lost 4 bases, V lost 3 bases, and 12 bases had no gene match. CDR3 amino acids: CASSFWRTSGSSLYEQYF. DNA of the CDR3: TGTGCCAGCAGTTTTTGGCGGACTAGCGGGAGTTCCCTGTACGAGCAGTACTTC.

As to this clone: The sample holds other DNA sequences that translate to the same CDR3. CDR3 sequence reads: CASSHYEQYF. In nucleotides, the CDR3 is TGTGCCAGCAGCCACTACGAGCAGTACTTC. The J gene is TRBJ2-7, the V gene TRBV28; D remains unclear. Germline V CDR1 and CDR2: MDHEN, SYDVKM. Trimming pared 6 bases from V and 3 bases from J, leaving 3 bases between. The CDR3 extends over 10 amino acids.

This clone was seen once. This chain links TRBV28 with TRBJ2-1, with D perhaps matching TRBD2 (6 bases). This CDR3 has 12 amino acids. The germline CDR1 and CDR2 sequences are MDHEN and SYDVKM. This CDR3 is CAWGEFYNEQFF. Here the CDR3 DNA reads TGTGCGTGGGGGGAGTTCTACAATGAGCAGTTCTTC.

This clone has a single count. The chain has TRBV10-1 and TRBJ2-1; unclear D gene. Between the trimmed V and J ends, which lost 5 bases and 8 bases, there was a span of 19 bases. The V gene's germline CDR1 is WNHNN and CDR2 SYGVQD (reference sequence). The CDR3 consists of 15 residues. This CDR3 reads CASSPTSGTQDEQFF. In DNA form, the CDR3 reads TGCGCCAGCAGTCCGACTTCGGGCACCCAGGATGAGCAGTTCTTC.

V gene TRBV12-2 combines with J gene TRBJ2-1; no DNA check was done on the table's D call, TRBD2. TRBV12-2 is labeled a pseudogene. The CDR3 totals 16 residues. The CDR3 sequence: CASRFVRLADDNEQFF. The CDR3 DNA sequence: TGTGCAAGTCGCTTCGTCAGACTAGCGGATGACAATGAGCAGTTCTTC.

CDR3 protein: CASSKSPLPGAVGTGELFF. The CDR3 DNA follows: TGTGCCAGCAGCAAATCCCCCTTACCAGGAGCCGTTGGAACCGGGGAGCTGTTTTTT. The gene calls are TRBV21-1 and TRBJ2-2. TRBV21-1 is a pseudogene segment. CDR3 length equals 19 residues.

The chain uses TRBV6-5 and TRBJ1-1; perhaps TRBD1 as D (5 bases). V was trimmed by 2 bases and J by 3 bases, leaving 7 bases between them. This CDR3 spans 13 amino acids. CDR1 MNHEY and CDR2 SVGAGI come from the germline V gene. CDR3: CASSYGAYTEAFF. CDR3 coding DNA: TGTGCCAGCAGTTACGGGGCATACACTGAAGCTTTCTTT.

The chain combines TRBV4-1 with TRBJ2-5; D is uncertain. The DNA matches TRBJ2-7 better at its end, which makes the J call doubtful. Germline CDR1 MGHRA, CDR2 YSYEKL. The CDR3 runs 13 residues. CDR3 protein: CASSQVPSYEQYF. The CDR3 nucleotides are TGCGCCAGCAGCCAAGTTCCGTCCTACGAGCAGTACTTC.

The CDR3 DNA reads as TGTGCCAGCAGCTTGGGGGGCAGCTACTACGAGCAGTACTTC. Protein product: CASSLGGSYYEQYF. V gene TRBV5-6 combines with J gene TRBJ2-7; possible D gene TRBD1, 5 bases. This CDR3 comprises 14 residues. Trimming pared 0 bases from V and 3 bases from J, leaving 10 bases between. CDR1 is SGHDT and CDR2 is YYEEEE in the germline V gene.

Written as DNA, the CDR3 is TGTGCCAGCAGTGCCTGGGGTCGGAACACTGAAGCTTTCTTT. Protein product: CASSAWGRNTEAFF. The chain uses TRBV27 and TRBJ1-1; D not certain. V was trimmed by 5 bases and J by 1 base, leaving 11 bases between them. The germline V gene has CDR1 MNHEY and CDR2 SMNVEV (reference sequence). This CDR3 is built from 14 residues.

This chain uses TRBV6-5 with TRBJ1-1; unclear D gene. The CDR3 consists of 12 residues. CDR1 and CDR2 from the germline V gene are MNHEY and SVGAGI. V was trimmed by 2 bases and J by 8 bases, leaving 9 bases between them. Written as DNA, the CDR3 is TGTGCCAGCAGTTACGGCGGGATGGAAGCTTTCTTT. Amino acid sequence: CASSYGGMEAFF.

The chain joins TRBV7-9 to TRBJ1-1, with D uncertain. Germline V CDR1 and CDR2: SEHNR, FQNEAQ (reference sequence). This CDR3 has 14 amino acids. The germline V and J ends were trimmed by 2 bases and 3 bases, with 10 bases remaining between them. The CDR3 protein is CASSLWGMDTEAFF. CDR3 sequence (DNA): TGTGCCAGCAGCTTATGGGGAATGGACACTGAAGCTTTCTTT. Drawing the rest from reference TRBV7-9 and TRBJ1-1, the complete variable domain is DTGVSQNPRHKITKRGQNVTFRCDPISEHNRLYWYRQTLGQGPEFLTYFQNEAQLEKSRLLSDRFSAERPKGSFSTLEIQRTEQGDSAMYLCASSLWGMDTEAFFGQGTRLTVV.

This chain connects TRBV29-1 to TRBJ2-2; tentatively, D is TRBD1 (6 bases). The CDR3 is 15 amino acids. Trimming shortened V by 4 bases and J by 2 bases, and 14 bases separated the two germline ends. Per the germline V gene, CDR1 is SQVTM and CDR2 is ANQGSEA. Here the CDR3 reads CSVVHGTLNTGELFF. CDR3 bases: TGCAGCGTTGTCCACGGGACACTAAACACCGGGGAGCTGTTTTTT.

The chain links TRBV27 to TRBJ2-1; 8 nucleotides align to TRBD2. Germline V gives CDR1 MNHEY, CDR2 SMNVEV (reference sequence). The V segment lost 11 bases and the J segment 9 bases; nucleotides outside the gene matches: 12. The CDR3 is made up of 13 amino acids. CDR3 sequence (DNA): TGTGCCTGCGGGGGGACGGAGTTAGGTGAGCAGTTCTTC. This encodes CACGGTELGEQFF.

The chain carries TRBV7-6 and TRBJ2-3; D unclear. CDR3 length: 15 residues. The V end was cut by 5 bases, the J end by 0 bases, with 12 bases between. Germline CDR1 is SGHVS and CDR2 is FNYEAQ. The CDR3 bases are TGTGCCAGCAGCACCCTGGGGATTAGCACAGATACGCAGTATTTT. This translates into CASSTLGISTDTQYF.

The chain uses TRBV6-5 and TRBJ1-1, with a possible D match to TRBD1 (6 bases). The V gene lost 6 bases and the J gene lost 4 bases, with 18 bases spanning the gap. From germline, CDR1 is MNHEY and CDR2 SVGAGI. The CDR3 loop spans 15 amino acids. The CDR3 sequence is CASRPGTNLGTEAFF. The CDR3 nucleotides are TGTGCCAGCAGGCCCGGGACAAACCTTGGCACTGAAGCTTTCTTT.

The gene calls are TRBV19 and TRBJ1-1; maybe TRBD1 (6 bases). V shed 3 bases and J shed 8 bases, with 16 bases lying between them. The CDR3 length is 14 residues. Germline V CDR1 and CDR2: LNHDA, SQIVND (reference sequence). The CDR3 region is CASSIIGQRKEAFF. The CDR3 DNA sequence: TGTGCCAGTAGTATTATCGGACAGAGAAAGGAAGCTTTCTTT.

This chain joins TRBV28 and TRBJ2-7; 8 nucleotides match TRBD2. The CDR3 covers 18 residues. Per germline, CDR1 MDHEN and CDR2 SYDVKM. Unmatched junction bases numbered 16, after V lost 3 bases and J lost 3 bases. The CDR3 DNA sequence: TGTGCCAGCAGTTTGGACGTTTGGGAGGGCGGGAGGAACTACGAGCAGTACTTC. Translating it yields CASSLDVWEGGRNYEQYF.

This chain links TRBV11-2 with TRBJ2-7; 8 positions match TRBD2. Germline V gives CDR1 SGHAT, CDR2 FQNNGV. The ends lost 1 base at V and 0 bases at J; junction bases unmatched: 11. This CDR3 is 18 amino acids long. The CDR3 bases are TGTGCCAGCAGCTTAGCGTTGGCGGGAGGTCCCCTCTCCTACGAGCAGTACTTC. Translating gives CASSLALAGGPLSYEQYF.

The CDR3 nucleotides read TGTGCCAGCACCCCGCAGGACAGCCGAGACCAAGAGACCCAGTACTTC. This translates into CASTPQDSRDQETQYF. The chain joins TRBV5-8 to TRBJ2-5, with D possibly TRBD1 on 6 matching bases. This CDR3 region has 16 residues. In germline, CDR1 is SGHTS, CDR2 YDEGEE. V shed 6 bases and J shed 0 bases, with 18 bases lying between them.

A single count supports this clone. The identical CDR3 is also encoded by other nucleotide sequences in the sample. The chain recombines TRBV19 with TRBJ2-7, with TRBD2 matching 16 bases. V gave up 5 bases and J gave up 4 bases; unmatched junction bases: 2. The CDR3 extends over 15 amino acids. Germline values: CDR1 LNHDA, CDR2 SQIVND (reference sequence). The CDR3 DNA reads as TGTGCCAGTAGTCCGGGACTAGCGGGAGGGTACGAGCAGTACTTC. It yields the protein CASSPGLAGGYEQYF. The whole variable domain, remainder taken from reference TRBV19 and TRBJ2-7, is DGGITQSPKYLFRKEGQNVTLSCEQNLNHDAMYWYRQDPGQGLRLIYYSQIVNDFQKGDIAEGYSVSREKKESFPLTVTSAQKNPTAFYLCASSPGLAGGYEQYFGPGTRLTVT.

This clone occurred once. The V call is TRBV27, the J call TRBJ1-2; D gene ambiguous. Germline CDR1 is MNHEY and CDR2 is SMNVEV (reference sequence). The V end was cut by 5 bases, the J end by 2 bases, with 12 bases between. The CDR3 has 14 amino acids. CDR3 protein: CASSPPPGNYGYTF. The CDR3 coding sequence is TGTGCCAGCAGTCCCCCCCCGGGGAACTATGGCTACACCTTC.

A single count supports this clone. The chain joins TRBV7-9 to TRBJ2-7, with no clear D. Germline V lookup: CDR1 SEHNR, CDR2 FQNEAQ (reference sequence). The V gene lost 2 bases and the J gene lost 1 base, with 15 bases spanning the gap. The CDR3 is 16 residues long. The CDR3: CASSLHRRNPSYEQYF. DNA of the CDR3: TGTGCCAGCAGCTTACATCGGCGGAACCCTTCCTACGAGCAGTACTTC.

This clone has just one count. The genes are TRBV7-6 and TRBJ2-7; no firm D call. CDR1 is SGHVS, CDR2 FNYEAQ, per germline. This CDR3 is built from 13 residues. Trimming removed 5 bases at V and 3 bases at J, with 11 bases between. Here the CDR3 reads CASSNTSFYEQYF. CDR3 in DNA: TGTGCCAGCAGCAACACAAGTTTCTACGAGCAGTACTTC. Drawing the rest from reference TRBV7-6 and TRBJ2-7, the complete variable domain is GAGVSQSPRYKVTKRGQDVALRCDPISGHVSLYWYRQALGQGPEFLTYFNYEAQQDKSGLPNDRFSAERPEGSISTLTIQRTEQRDSAMYRCASSNTSFYEQYFGPGTRLTVT.

The chain couples TRBV2 to TRBJ2-5; D call uncertain. The DNA matches TRBJ2-7 better at its end, which makes the J call doubtful. The CDR3 runs to 12 residues. Germline CDR1 and CDR2: SNHLY and FYNNEI. The CDR3 loop reads CASSDYGYEQYF. In DNA form, the CDR3 reads TGTGCCAGCAGTGATTACGGGTACGAGCAGTACTTC.

CDR3 loop: CATSGGDLTYTGELFF. In nucleotides, the CDR3 is TGTGCCACCAGCGGGGGGGACCTTACCTACACCGGGGAGCTGTTTTTT. This chain connects TRBV15 to TRBJ2-2; 7 bases agree with TRBD2. Germline V gene data show CDR1 as LNHNV and CDR2 as YYDKDF (reference sequence). CDR3 size: 16 residues. Trimming removed 5 bases from V and 3 bases from J; junction bases left unmatched: 9.

The chain joins TRBV28 to TRBJ2-7; TRBD2 matches 12 bases. The CDR3 sequence is 18 residues long. The V segment lost 6 bases and the J segment 6 bases; nucleotides outside the gene matches: 18. Germline V gene lookup returns CDR1 MDHEN and CDR2 SYDVKM. The CDR3 spells CASRATSGREPFWGEQYF. The CDR3 DNA reads TGTGCCAGCAGGGCGACTAGCGGGAGAGAGCCGTTTTGGGGCGAGCAGTACTTC.

This clone has just one count. The chain joins TRBV6-1 to TRBJ1-1, with 9 bases that match TRBD1. The CDR3 length is 13 residues. Per germline, CDR1 MNHNS and CDR2 SASEGT. Trimming removed 7 bases from V and 4 bases from J; junction bases left unmatched: 4. CDR3 sequence (DNA): TGTGCCAGCACGGACAGGGGATCCACTGAAGCTTTCTTT. Translating gives CASTDRGSTEAFF.

V usage is TRBV9 and J usage is TRBJ2-7; 10 bases are a match to TRBD2. V gave up 3 bases and J gave up 3 bases; unmatched junction bases: 6. The CDR3 totals 15 residues. CDR1 SGDLS and CDR2 YYNGEE come from the germline V gene. The CDR3 reads CASSGSSGSGYEQYF. The CDR3 nucleotides read TGTGCCAGCAGCGGATCTAGCGGGAGCGGCTACGAGCAGTACTTC. Supplemented by reference TRBV9 and TRBJ2-7, the full variable domain reads DSGVTQTPKHLITATGQRVTLRCSPRSGDLSVYWYQQSLDQGLQFLIQYYNGEERAKGNILERFSAQQFPDLHSELNLSSLELGDSALYFCASSGSSGSGYEQYFGPGTRLTVT.

The chain uses TRBV19 and TRBJ2-7, with 13 bases that match TRBD2. The CDR3 totals 17 residues. Germline lookup yields CDR1 LNHDA and CDR2 SQIVND (reference sequence). The V segment lost 0 bases and the J segment 3 bases; nucleotides outside the gene matches: 5. This CDR3 is CASSIDRTSGSFYEQYF. In nucleotides, the CDR3 is TGTGCCAGTAGTATAGACCGGACTAGCGGGAGCTTCTACGAGCAGTACTTC.

The V gene is TRBV16, the J gene TRBJ2-7; D unclear. Trimming took 2 bases from V and 2 from J, leaving 10 bases between them. The CDR3 totals 14 residues. In germline, CDR1 is KGHSY, CDR2 FQNENV. CDR3 coding DNA: TGTGCCAGCAGCCAAGGTGGCGGCACCTACGAGCAGTACTTC. Translation: CASSQGGGTYEQYF.